These T cell receptor beta chains were read from a single sample in a study of T cell responses to AZD1222 COVID-19 vaccine. Method: immunoSEQ multiplex PCR; TCRdb's copy keeps in-frame clones and lacks some. This sample has approximately 76,000 clones; about 87% occur once, and the top ten carry less than 20%. The sequencing here drew on peripheral blood, taken on day 0 of AZD1222 vaccination. Receptor source: an adult in good health. Both conserved end residues are part of each CDR3. Fields, in order: clone size, J gene, V gene, D gene, CDR3 DNA, CDR3 protein. A D gene is named only where the DNA matches it firmly. Clone size is given for some rows only: seen once, a few or many times, or a class if the clone is expanded.

-,TRBJ1-1,TRBV5-1,-,TGCGCCAGCAGCTCCTTGTTGGGGGACACTGAAGCTTTCTTT,CASSSLLGDTEAFF
-,TRBJ2-7,TRBV7-6,-,TGTGCCAGCAGCCAAACTCCAACAATAGCAATCTACGAGCAGTACTTC,CASSQTPTIAIYEQYF
-,TRBJ1-1,TRBV11-2,-,TGTGCCAGCAGCTCCGACCTTGGCGGCCTACTCAACACTGAAGCTTTCTTT,CASSSDLGGLLNTEAFF
-,TRBJ1-1,TRBV4-1,TRBD1,TGCGCCAGCAGCGCCCGGGACAGAAATATGAACACTGAAGCTTTCTTT,CASSARDRNMNTEAFF
-,TRBJ1-2,TRBV7-9,-,TGTGCCAGCAGTCCCACTCCGCCGGGGGAACATGGCTACACCTTC,CASSPTPPGEHGYTF
-,TRBJ1-2,TRBV29-1,-,TGCAGCGTTGCCCACGGATCAGACTATGGCTACACCTTC,CSVAHGSDYGYTF
many,TRBJ2-3,TRBV6-1,-,TGTGCCAGCACTGAATATGGAGGGAGGGGGTCCGATACGCAGTATTTT,CASTEYGGRGSDTQYF
-,TRBJ2-1,TRBV4-2,-,TGTGCCAGCAGCCAAGATCAGGGCTCCGGATACAATGAGCAGTTCTTC,CASSQDQGSGYNEQFF
-,TRBJ2-2,TRBV4-3,-,TGCGCCAGCAGCCCGCAAAGGACCGGGGAGCTGTTTTTT,CASSPQRTGELFF
-,TRBJ2-5,TRBV7-6,TRBD2,TGTGCCAGCAGCTTGCCGGCGGGGGGGCAACAGGACCAAGAGACCCAGTACTTC,CASSLPAGGQQDQETQYF
-,TRBJ1-2,TRBV27,TRBD1,TGTGCCAGCAGTCCAGGACAGGTTCTGCATGGCTACACCTTC,CASSPGQVLHGYTF
-,TRBJ2-7,TRBV15,TRBD2,TGTGCCACCAGACATACTAGCGGGAATGCCTACGAGCAGTACTTC,CATRHTSGNAYEQYF
-,TRBJ1-5,TRBV12-3/TRBV12-4,-,TGTGCCAGCAGTCCCTCATCGAATCAGCCCCAGCATTTT,CASSPSSNQPQHF
once,TRBJ2-3,TRBV6-4,TRBD1,TGTGCCAGCAGTGACCCTCAGAAGAAAAGACAGGGTCCTAGGGACGAATTTAGCACAGATACGCAGTATTTT,CASSDPQKKRQGPRDEFSTDTQYF
-,TRBJ2-5,TRBV5-4,TRBD2,TGTGCCAGCAGCTCGGGGGGGATAAGCACAGAGACCCAGTACTTC,CASSSGGISTETQYF
once,TRBJ2-1,TRBV3-1/TRBV3-2,-,TGTGCCAGCAGTCCCCCGTGGCCTTACAATGAGCAGTTCTTC,CASSPPWPYNEQFF
-,TRBJ1-2,TRBV6-5,-,TGTGCCAGCATCCGGAGAGAGACTAACTATGGCTACACCTTC,CASIRRETNYGYTF
-,TRBJ1-5,TRBV10-3,-,TGTGCCATCAGTGAGGTCAATCAGCCCCAGCATTTT,CAISEVNQPQHF
-,TRBJ2-5,TRBV5-1,-,TGCGCCAGCAGCTTGGGGCAGGGGATAGGGCAAGAGACCCAGTACTTC,CASSLGQGIGQETQYF
-,TRBJ2-7,TRBV27,-,TGTGCCAGCAGTCCGATGAGCTCCTACGAGCAGTACTTC,CASSPMSSYEQYF
-,TRBJ1-1,TRBV6-2/TRBV6-3,TRBD1,TGTGCCAGCAGTAACATCCCGGGGACAGAGACCCCTGAAGCTTTCTTT,CASSNIPGTETPEAFF
-,TRBJ2-1,TRBV7-6,-,TGTGCCAGCAGCTTGAATCCGTCCTCCTACAATGAGCAGTTCTTC,CASSLNPSSYNEQFF
-,TRBJ1-5,TRBV7-2,-,TGTGCCAGCAGCTCTCCGGGGGGTCAAAATCAGCCCCAGCATTTT,CASSSPGGQNQPQHF
-,TRBJ1-2,TRBV5-6,-,TGTGCCAGCAGCCCGGACACTGGCGGTGGGGAAAACTATGGCTACACCTTC,CASSPDTGGGENYGYTF
-,TRBJ1-5,TRBV4-2,-,TGTGCCAGCAGCCGGACTGGGGACGGCCGGGAGCCCCAGCATTTT,CASSRTGDGREPQHF
-,TRBJ1-1,TRBV3-1/TRBV3-2,-,TGTGCCAGCAGCCAGGGCCTTTTCACTGAAGCTTTCTTT,CASSQGLFTEAFF
few,TRBJ2-2,TRBV6-4,-,TGTGCCAGCAGTGACTCAGGACAGAACACCGGGGAGCTGTTTTTT,CASSDSGQNTGELFF
few,TRBJ2-2,TRBV10-3,TRBD2,TGTGCCATCAGTGACCGGACTAGCGGACGAAACCCCGGGGAGCTGTTTTTT,CAISDRTSGRNPGELFF
-,TRBJ1-6,TRBV27,TRBD1,TGTGCCAGCAGTTTTTTACAGGGGGCGCGTTCACCCCTCCACTTT,CASSFLQGARSPLHF
-,TRBJ2-7,TRBV6-5,TRBD1,TGTGCCAGCAGTTACTCGACAGGGTACGAGCAGTACTTC,CASSYSTGYEQYF
-,TRBJ2-3,TRBV9,TRBD2,TGTGCCAGCAGCGCCGTAGCGGGACCTAGCACAGATACGCAGTATTTT,CASSAVAGPSTDTQYF
-,TRBJ1-1,TRBV6-2/TRBV6-3,-,TGTGCCAGCAGTTACATGGAACAGGCAAACACTGAAGCTTTCTTT,CASSYMEQANTEAFF
-,TRBJ1-6,TRBV27,-,TGTGCCAGCAGTTTTTCAGGTGATAATTCACCCCTCCACTTT,CASSFSGDNSPLHF
-,TRBJ2-7,TRBV3-1/TRBV3-2,-,TGTGCCAGCACCCCAGGATATGGGGAGCAGTACTTC,CASTPGYGEQYF
-,TRBJ2-7,TRBV5-1,TRBD2,TGCGCCAGCAGCCCCGGGACTAGCTGGAAAGAGCAGTACTTC,CASSPGTSWKEQYF
-,TRBJ1-2,TRBV28,-,TGTGCCAGCAGTTCCAGGTTTTCGACAGCGACAGCCTTTAACTATGGCTACACCTTC,CASSSRFSTATAFNYGYTF
-,TRBJ2-7,TRBV27,-,TGTGCCAGCAGTTTATCGGCTGGGGCGGAGCAGTACTTC,CASSLSAGAEQYF
-,TRBJ2-1,TRBV12-3/TRBV12-4,-,TGTGCCAGCAGTTTCCCGGGGTCTCGGCAGTTCTTC,CASSFPGSRQFF
-,TRBJ1-2,TRBV13,-,TGTGCCAGCAGCTTAGGAGGGGCGGTTTTCTATGGCTACACCTTC,CASSLGGAVFYGYTF
-,TRBJ1-2,TRBV19,-,TGTGCCACCTCCCCAGGGTCCTATGGCTACACCTTC,CATSPGSYGYTF
-,TRBJ2-5,TRBV19,-,TGTGCCAGTGGCGTGTACCAAGAGACCCAGTACTTC,CASGVYQETQYF
-,TRBJ1-4,TRBV28,-,TGTGCCAGCAGTCCGAGCGGCGCAACTAATGAAAAACTGTTTTTT,CASSPSGATNEKLFF
-,TRBJ1-1,TRBV28,-,TGTGCCAGCATAGTCCCGGGAGGGACTGAAGCTTTCTTT,CASIVPGGTEAFF
-,TRBJ2-6,TRBV5-1,-,TGCGCCAGCAGTTCGGGGCCTGGGGCCAACGTCCTGACTTTC,CASSSGPGANVLTF
-,TRBJ2-5,TRBV11-2,TRBD2,TGTGCCAGCAGGTCCCTGCGGGGGGGCCTTTTGGAGACCCAGTACTTC,CASRSLRGGLLETQYF
-,TRBJ2-1,TRBV10-3,-,TGTGCCATCAGGATAGCGGATCGGTACGATGAGCAGTTCTTC,CAIRIADRYDEQFF
-,TRBJ2-5,TRBV5-4,-,TGTGCCAGCAGCTTAAGGACGAGTCAAGAGACCCAGTACTTC,CASSLRTSQETQYF